This is a list of T cell receptor beta chains from one sample in a study of post-analysis software for immune sequencing data. A single record per CDR3 protein comes from TCRdb applying MiXCR to the PCR reads. Among about 680,000 distinct CDR3 sequences listed, 59% were seen once. The specimen was blood. These receptors originate from a girl aged 2 to 9 with multiple sclerosis. Each CDR3 is given with its conserved first and last residue. D genes are given only for firm matches. Only some rows state a clone size, as once, few, many or a class for expanded clones.

few,TRBD1,TRBV12-3/TRBV12-4,TRBJ1-5,TGTGCCAGCAGTTCGAACAGGGGGTTAGGCGGCAATCAGCCCCAGCATTTT,CASSSNRGLGGNQPQHF
.,.,TRBV7-4,TRBJ2-4,TGTGCCAGCAGCTTACCCGACCGGGTAGCCAAAAACATTCAGTACTTC,CASSLPDRVAKNIQYF
.,TRBD1,TRBV29-1,TRBJ2-4,TGCAGCGTTCAAACCCCGGACAGGGGAGAAGACAAAAACATTCAGTACTTC,CSVQTPDRGEDKNIQYF
.,.,TRBV4-2,TRBJ2-4,TGTGCCAGCAGTGAAGGGGTCTCCAAAAACATTCAGTACTTC,CASSEGVSKNIQYF
.,.,TRBV25-1,TRBJ1-2,TGTGCCAGCAGTGAATTAACAGGCTGGCATGGCTACACCTTC,CASSELTGWHGYTF
few,.,TRBV12-3/TRBV12-4,TRBJ2-5,TGTGCCAGCAGTTTACCGGCAGCTCAAGAGACCCAGTACTTC,CASSLPAAQETQYF
.,.,TRBV20-1,TRBJ1-2,TGCAGTGCTAGTAGGCTTAACTATGGCTACACCTTC,CSASRLNYGYTF
.,TRBD1,TRBV27,TRBJ1-6,TGTGCCAGCAGGGCCCAGGGGGCTTGGTCACCCCTCCACTTT,CASRAQGAWSPLHF
.,TRBD2,TRBV7-2,TRBJ2-1,TGTGCCAGCAGCTCACAGCGGGGGGGCCGCTATGAGCAGTTCTTC,CASSSQRGGRYEQFF
.,.,TRBV7-9,TRBJ1-2,TGTGCCAGCAGCCCCGAAACAGGAATTGGCTACACCTTC,CASSPETGIGYTF
few,TRBD2,TRBV15,TRBJ2-1,TGTGCCACCAGCAGAGATCGGCTAGCGGGGGGGACTAGCTCCTACAATGAGCAGTTCTTC,CATSRDRLAGGTSSYNEQFF
.,.,TRBV7-2,TRBJ2-4,TGTGCCAGCAGCTTAAATATGGGCGGAAACATTCAGTACTTC,CASSLNMGGNIQYF
few,.,TRBV7-9,TRBJ2-3,TGTGCCAGCAGACATACCAGGGGAGATACGCAGTATTTT,CASRHTRGDTQYF
.,TRBD1,TRBV5-1,TRBJ1-1,TGCGCCAGCAGCTGGGAATACAGGGGAAGAATCCCTGAAGCTTTCTTT,CASSWEYRGRIPEAFF
.,.,TRBV20-1,TRBJ2-3,TGCAGTGCTAGAGTTCGGCTTGACTACCCAGGCACAGATACGCAGTATTTT,CSARVRLDYPGTDTQYF
few,TRBD1,TRBV18,TRBJ2-1,TGTGCCAGCTCACTGCAGGGGGCGAGTGAGCAGTTCTTC,CASSLQGASEQFF
few,TRBD2,TRBV5-5,TRBJ2-7,TGTGCCAGCAGCATGGGACTAGCGGACAGCTACGAGCAGTACTTC,CASSMGLADSYEQYF
.,.,TRBV9,TRBJ2-5,TGTGCCAGCAGCGTAGAGGGACTTCAAGAGACCCAGTACTTC,CASSVEGLQETQYF
.,TRBD1,TRBV5-6,TRBJ2-1,TGTGCCAGCAGCCACCGGGACAGATTCTACAATGAGCAGTTCTTC,CASSHRDRFYNEQFF
.,TRBD1,TRBV5-1,TRBJ1-1,TGCGCCAGCAGCATATTGACAGGGTCTGACACTGAAGCTTTCTTT,CASSILTGSDTEAFF
.,.,TRBV7-2,TRBJ2-5,TGTGCCAGCAGCTTAATGGTAGGGGGAGAGACCCAGTACTTC,CASSLMVGGETQYF
few,TRBD1,TRBV27,TRBJ1-2,TGTGCCAGCAGTTTAGCCGGGACAGGGGGAGGCTACACCTTC,CASSLAGTGGGYTF
.,TRBD2,TRBV5-1,TRBJ2-5,TGCGCCAGCAGCTTGGCTGGGACTAGCGGGATTGAGACCCAGTACTTC,CASSLAGTSGIETQYF
.,.,TRBV6-5,TRBJ1-4,TGTGCCAGCAGGTACGGGACTTCGAATGAAAAACTGTTTTTT,CASRYGTSNEKLFF
.,TRBD2,TRBV4-1,TRBJ2-1,TGCGCCAGCAGCCCAGCGGGAGGGCCTTATGAGCAGTTCTTC,CASSPAGGPYEQFF
.,.,TRBV20-1,TRBJ2-1,TGCAGTGCCGATCCTTTCGGGTGGGAGAAAAATGAGCAGTTCTTC,CSADPFGWEKNEQFF
.,.,TRBV6-2/TRBV6-3,TRBJ1-1,TGTGCCAGCAGTCTGCGGCCCTCCGGGTCTGAAGCTTTCTTT,CASSLRPSGSEAFF
.,TRBD2,TRBV12-3/TRBV12-4,TRBJ2-5,TGTGCCAGCAGTCCTCGGGGGGGGCTGGAGACCCAGTACTTC,CASSPRGGLETQYF
.,TRBD2,TRBV20-1,TRBJ2-5,TGCAGTGCTAGCCCGCGACTAGCGGGATCGCCTTGGGCCCAGTACTTC,CSASPRLAGSPWAQYF
.,TRBD1,TRBV2,TRBJ2-7,TGTGCCACAAAGGCGGGACAGGGTTACGAGCAGTACTTC,CATKAGQGYEQYF
few,.,TRBV5-1,TRBJ2-1,TGCACCAGCAGCTTGGTGGGCAATGAGCAGTTCTTC,CTSSLVGNEQFF
.,.,TRBV7-2,TRBJ2-3,TGTGCCAGCAGCCCTCAGCAGACAGATACGCAGTATTTT,CASSPQQTDTQYF
.,TRBD2,TRBV5-1,TRBJ2-7,TGCGCCAGCAGCGTAGGGGAGGGCGGTGACGAGCAGTACTTC,CASSVGEGGDEQYF
few,.,TRBV11-2,TRBJ2-1,TGTGCCAGCAGCTTGGGGGGCTTAGTGGGGAATGAGCAGTTCTTC,CASSLGGLVGNEQFF
few,.,TRBV20-1,TRBJ2-1,TGCAGTGCCAACCGGGGCTACAATGAGCAGTTCTTC,CSANRGYNEQFF
once,.,TRBV7-6,TRBJ1-2,TGTGCCAGCAGCGACGACAGATATGGCTATGGCTACACCTTC,CASSDDRYGYGYTF
.,TRBD2,TRBV5-1,TRBJ2-4,TGCGCCAGCAGCGCGGGGAGCGGGAGGGATAACATTCAGTACTTC,CASSAGSGRDNIQYF
.,.,TRBV29-1,TRBJ1-2,TGCAGCGCTTTACACGGAATTTACTATGGCTACACCTTC,CSALHGIYYGYTF
.,.,TRBV7-6,TRBJ2-1,TGTGCCAGCAGCTTAGGGCAGGGATTCCCCTACAATGAGCAGTTCTTC,CASSLGQGFPYNEQFF
.,TRBD2,TRBV20-1,TRBJ2-1,TGCAGTGCAGGGGGAGGACTAGCGGGAGGTCATGAGCAGTTCTTC,CSAGGGLAGGHEQFF
few,TRBD1,TRBV7-9,TRBJ2-1,TGTGCCAGCAGCTTTCCCCAGGGGGTGGGATTCTACGATGAGCAGTTCTTC,CASSFPQGVGFYDEQFF
once,.,TRBV5-1,TRBJ1-4,TGCGCCAGCAGCTTGGGTTTTGGGGCCGGGGATGAAAAACTGTTTTTT,CASSLGFGAGDEKLFF
.,.,TRBV5-4,TRBJ2-2,TGTGCCAGCAGCTTGTTTCAGAACACCGGGGAGCTGTTTTTT,CASSLFQNTGELFF
.,TRBD1,TRBV10-3,TRBJ1-2,TGTGCCATCAGCATCGGGACAGCATTACCCGGCTATGGCTACACCTTC,CAISIGTALPGYGYTF
.,.,TRBV7-9,TRBJ2-1,TGTGCCAGCAGCTTATCCCCCCCGAACAATGAGCAGTTCTTC,CASSLSPPNNEQFF
.,TRBD1,TRBV5-1,TRBJ2-1,TGCGCCAGCAGCCACAGACAGGGGGAGAATGAGCAGTTCTTC,CASSHRQGENEQFF
.,TRBD1,TRBV28,TRBJ1-4,TGTGCCAGCAAAGGGGGCTCTGCAACTAATGAAAAACTGTTTTTT,CASKGGSATNEKLFF
few,.,TRBV7-2,TRBJ2-5,TGTGCCAGCAGCTTGCAGAAAGAGACCCAGTACTTC,CASSLQKETQYF
.,TRBD2,TRBV20-1,TRBJ2-7,TGCAGTACTGGGTCTTGGCGGGGGGGTGCCCCTAGCGAGCAGTACTTC,CSTGSWRGGAPSEQYF
few,.,TRBV7-9,TRBJ2-1,TGTGCCAGCAGAACTAGGGAGGTTAATGAGCAGTTCTTC,CASRTREVNEQFF
.,.,TRBV5-5,TRBJ1-4,TGTGCCAGCAGCTTGGCTGAAAAACTGTTTTTT,CASSLAEKLFF
few,.,TRBV12-3/TRBV12-4,TRBJ1-2,TGTGCCAGCAGTTGGTGGGAATCGGCTAACTATGGCTACACCTTC,CASSWWESANYGYTF
.,.,TRBV4-2,TRBJ2-5,TGTGCCAGCAGCCAAGATGGCACGGTACAAGAGACCCAGTACTTC,CASSQDGTVQETQYF
few,.,TRBV7-2,TRBJ2-1,TGTGCCAGCAGCTTAAGGGTTCGGTATGAGCAGTTCTTC,CASSLRVRYEQFF